These 16 T cell receptor beta chains came from one sample sequenced in a study of somatic mutations in cytotoxic T cells in rheumatoid arthritis. The method was immunoSEQ multiplex PCR; TCRdb's version includes in-frame clones alone and lacks a portion of them. The sample includes 15,000 or so clones, approximately 80% seen only once; the top ten take approximately 10%. Sequenced: CD8+ T cells sorted from blood. The receptors stem from an adult with rheumatoid arthritis.

The J gene is TRBJ2-7, the V gene TRBV27; 8 bases match TRBD1. Germline CDR1 is MNHEY and CDR2 is SMNVEV (reference sequence). The CDR3 runs 14 residues. Germline trimming cut 5 bases from V and 1 base from J; bases unmatched to any gene: 4. DNA for the CDR3: TGTGCCAGCAGTCCGAGGACAGGGTCCTACGAGCAGTACGTC. Its protein is CASSPRTGSYEQYV.

The chain is built from TRBV6-5 and TRBJ2-2; TRBD2 aligns across 7 bases. J lost 4 bases, V lost 0 bases, and 2 bases had no gene match. This CDR3 has 15 amino acids. Germline-derived CDR1 and CDR2 are MNHEY and SVGAGI. The CDR3 nucleotides read TGTGCCAGCAGTTACTCTGGCGGGGGCACCGGGGAGCTGTTTTTT. Protein sequence: CASSYSGGGTGELFF.

The chain has TRBV5-1 and TRBJ2-7; 7 positions agree with TRBD1. V trimming: 5 bases; J trimming: 2 bases; junction bases outside the gene matches: 10. Germline CDR1 and CDR2: SGHRS and YFSETQ. The CDR3 loop spans 15 amino acids. The CDR3 region has the DNA TGCGCCAGCAGACTTAATTCCGGGACAGCCTACGAGCAGTACGTC. It yields the protein CASRLNSGTAYEQYV.

The table lists this clone with a count of one. The V call is TRBV7-8, the J call TRBJ2-3; D perhaps matches TRBD1 (5 bases). Germline V gives CDR1 SGHVS, CDR2 FQNEAQ. Trimming cost V 5 bases and J 9 bases, with 9 bases left between them. The CDR3 spans 11 residues. CDR3 coding DNA: TGTGCCAGCAGCCCACCAGGGACGCAGTATTTT. Amino acid sequence: CASSPPGTQYF.

J is TRBJ2-1 and V is TRBV27, with 15 bases lining up with TRBD2. CDR1 is MNHEY and CDR2 is SMNVEV in the germline V gene (reference sequence). V shed 7 bases, J shed 9 bases, and the junction held 7 bases outside the gene matches. The CDR3 is 15 residues long. As DNA, the CDR3 is TGTGCCAGCACCCTGGGGACTAGCGGGGGGCTTGAGCAGTTCTTC. Residues: CASTLGTSGGLEQFF.

The J gene is TRBJ2-3, the V gene TRBV28, with unresolved D. The germline CDR1 and CDR2 sequences are MDHEN and SYDVKM. CDR3 length equals 12 residues. V was trimmed by 6 bases and J by 7 bases, leaving 11 bases between them. The CDR3 loop is CASSLLRYTQYF. CDR3 bases: TGTGCCAGCAGCCTCCTCCGTTATACGCAGTATTTT.

The chain recombines TRBV6-5 with TRBJ2-3; D perhaps matches TRBD1 (5 bases). Deletions cut 8 bases from V and 5 bases from J, with 17 bases between. Per the germline V gene, CDR1 is MNHEY and CDR2 is SVGAGI. This CDR3 spans 14 amino acids. CDR3 DNA sequence: TGTGCCAGCCGAGGACGGTTTCAGGGAGATACGCAGTATTTT. Its protein is CASRGRFQGDTQYF.

J is TRBJ2-1 and V is TRBV27, with 8 bases fitting TRBD2. Germline V CDR1 and CDR2: MNHEY, SMNVEV (reference sequence). CDR3 length: 17 amino acids. V lost 2 bases to trimming and J lost 9 bases; unmatched junction nucleotides: 15. CDR3 sequence reads: CASSLRSITGGGGEQFF. As DNA, the CDR3 is TGTGCCAGCAGTTTACGTTCGATAACCGGGGGGGGCGGTGAGCAGTTCTTC.

This clone has just a few counts. The rearrangement joins TRBV6-4 to TRBJ1-6, with D tentatively TRBD1 (6 bases). The CDR3 spans 15 residues. Germline V gene sequence: CDR1 MRHNA, CDR2 SNTAGT. Trimming took 0 bases from V and 7 from J, leaving 10 bases between them. The CDR3 DNA is TGTGCCAGCAGTGACTCGACCCAGGGGAATTCACCCCTCCACTTT. Translation: CASSDSTQGNSPLHF.

The chain is built from TRBV5-6 and TRBJ1-3; tentatively, D is TRBD1 (5 bases). The CDR3 has 16 residues. Trimming left V 7 bases short and J 0 bases short, with 17 bases between. Germline V gene data show CDR1 as SGHDT and CDR2 as YYEEEE. This chain's CDR3 is CASRWWGSLSGNTIYF. The CDR3 DNA sequence: TGTGCCAGCCGATGGTGGGGGAGCCTCTCTGGAAACACCATATATTTT.

V usage is TRBV27 and J usage is TRBJ2-7; possible D gene TRBD2, 6 bases. Germline-derived CDR1 and CDR2 are MNHEY and SMNVEV (reference sequence). Trimming cost V 6 bases and J 6 bases, with 12 bases left between them. The CDR3 loop spans 12 amino acids. DNA of the CDR3: TGTGCCAGCAGGGGGTGGGGACTCGAGCAGTACTTC. It encodes CASRGWGLEQYF.

V gene TRBV7-9 combines with J gene TRBJ2-2; 13 bases align to TRBD2. The CDR3 is 19 amino acids. From germline, CDR1 is SEHNR and CDR2 FQNEAQ (reference sequence). V lost 5 bases and J lost 5; bases outside the gene matches: 14. CDR3 in DNA: TGTGCCAGCAGCCATCCCTCCGAACTAGCGGGGGGGAAGACCGGGGAGCTGTTTTTT. Translated, it gives CASSHPSELAGGKTGELFF.

This sequence joins TRBV6-1 and TRBJ2-7; 7 bases fit TRBD1. CDR1 is MNHNS and CDR2 is SASEGT in the germline V gene. V was pared by 0 bases and J by 1 base, with 3 bases of the junction left unmatched. The CDR3 has 15 amino acids. The CDR3 nucleotides are TGTGCCAGCAGTGAAGCACGGGACAGTTCCTACGAGCAGTACGTC. Amino acid sequence: CASSEARDSSYEQYV.

The chain uses TRBV6-1 and TRBJ1-5; maybe TRBD1 (5 bases). The CDR3 totals 14 residues. Germline CDR1 MNHNS, CDR2 SASEGT. V gave up 6 bases and J gave up 0 bases, with 9 bases separating them. This chain's CDR3 is CASSGAYSNQPQHF. In nucleotides, the CDR3 is TGTGCCAGCAGCGGGGCTTATAGCAATCAGCCCCAGCATTTT.

This chain links TRBV7-8 with TRBJ2-3; 7 bases agree with TRBD1. CDR1 and CDR2 from the germline V gene are SGHVS and FQNEAQ. V shed 0 bases, J shed 1 base, and the junction held 1 base outside the gene matches. The CDR3 contains 15 residues. The CDR3 DNA sequence: TGTGCCAGCAGCTTAGCTACAGGGGGCACAGATACGCAGTATTTT. It codes for CASSLATGGTDTQYF.

The gene calls are TRBV6-5 and TRBJ2-5, with 8 bases that match TRBD2. With V trimmed by 2 bases and J by 2 bases, 4 bases remained unmatched. Germline CDR1 MNHEY, CDR2 SVGAGI. The CDR3 is 15 amino acids. The CDR3 protein is CASSYPTSGQETQYF. The CDR3, as DNA: TGTGCCAGCAGTTACCCTACTAGCGGTCAAGAGACCCAGTACTTC.